This T cell receptor (beta chain) comes out of a study of CD8 T cells in Susac syndrome. V dropped 5 bases and J dropped 5; count of bases not matched to a gene: 12. CDR1 is MNHEY and CDR2 is SVGEGT in the germline V gene. This CDR3 region has 17 residues. An input of about 0.5 to 1 ug of RNA was subjected to reverse transcription using random hexamers. It was immunoSEQ multiplex PCR that amplified TCR beta CDR3 across 54 Vbeta and 13 Jbeta. TCRdb used MiXCR to reprocess the immunoSEQ multiplex PCR reads, holding one entry per CDR3 protein. The table shows some 400,000 distinct CDR3 sequences, with approximately 89% occurring only once. Broader study findings: It was acknowledged in the study that the number of individuals who were included in its TCR sequencing and HLA analysis was relatively small.

Sequencing of TCR beta was undertaken in CD8+ and CD4+ T cells derived from blood. Relapsing-remitting disease, either stable or active, was present in the multiple sclerosis controls, who were treatment-naive patients. Concerning this clonotype itself: What it binds is not known.

Sequencing was done on a sample of CD8+ T cells from PBMCs. This sequence was found in a human donor with multiple sclerosis. The chain links TRBV6-2 or TRBV6-3 to TRBJ1-5; 10 bases match TRBD1. The CDR3 region has the DNA TGTGCCAGCAGTCCCCTTCGACAGGGGGCGTTTTATCAGCCCCAGCATTTT. Protein: CASSPLRQGAFYQPQHF.